Listed below are T cell receptor beta chains from one sample, sequenced in a study of cytomegalovirus exposure and HLA in healthy donors. The table came from immunoSEQ multiplex PCR; TCRdb's copy has only in-frame clones and leaves some out. Seen here are some 88,000 clones, approximately 71% observed once, and the top ten hold approximately 15%. Sequenced sample: PBMCs. The origin of the receptors is a woman younger than 35 in good health and CMV-seropositive. CDR3s include the opening cysteine and the closing phenylalanine or tryptophan. A D gene is named only where the DNA matches it firmly.

D,V,J,CDR3,DNA
TRBD1,TRBV4-3,TRBJ1-2,CASSPQGQGYGYTF,TGCGCCAGCAGCCCCCAAGGACAGGGGTATGGCTACACCTTC
-,TRBV25-1,TRBJ1-5,CASSESGNQPQHF,TGTGCCAGCAGTGAATCGGGAAATCAGCCCCAGCATTTT
TRBD2,TRBV6-1,TRBJ2-5,CASSGGGGAQTQYF,TGTGCCAGCAGTGGTGGCGGGGGGGCACAGACCCAGTACTTC
TRBD1,TRBV4-1,TRBJ1-1,CASSPQGRVNTEAFF,TGCGCCAGCAGCCCACAGGGGCGGGTGAACACTGAAGCTTTCTTT
TRBD1,TRBV5-1,TRBJ1-1,CASSPGQADTEAFF,TGCGCCAGCAGCCCGGGACAGGCGGACACTGAAGCTTTCTTT
-,TRBV25-1,TRBJ2-3,CASSESRGRDTQYF,TGTGCCAGCAGTGAATCGAGAGGGCGGGATACGCAGTATTTT
-,TRBV6-1,TRBJ1-5,CASSLVDVLDRGQHF,TGTGCCAGCAGTCTAGTGGACGTTCTCGATCGGGGCCAGCATTTT
TRBD2,TRBV4-1,TRBJ2-3,CASSQVGTSWDTQYF,TGCGCCAGCAGCCAAGTGGGGACTAGTTGGGATACGCAGTATTTT
TRBD2,TRBV6-5,TRBJ2-4,CASSLAGGLKNIQYF,TGTGCCAGCAGTCTAGCGGGGGGGCTCAAAAACATTCAGTACTTC
TRBD2,TRBV6-1,TRBJ2-7,CASTVTSGSYEQYF,TGTGCCAGCACCGTGACTAGCGGCTCCTACGAGCAGTACTTC
TRBD1,TRBV9,TRBJ2-7,CASSPADRLSYEQYF,TGTGCCAGCAGCCCCGCGGACAGGCTCTCCTACGAGCAGTACTTC